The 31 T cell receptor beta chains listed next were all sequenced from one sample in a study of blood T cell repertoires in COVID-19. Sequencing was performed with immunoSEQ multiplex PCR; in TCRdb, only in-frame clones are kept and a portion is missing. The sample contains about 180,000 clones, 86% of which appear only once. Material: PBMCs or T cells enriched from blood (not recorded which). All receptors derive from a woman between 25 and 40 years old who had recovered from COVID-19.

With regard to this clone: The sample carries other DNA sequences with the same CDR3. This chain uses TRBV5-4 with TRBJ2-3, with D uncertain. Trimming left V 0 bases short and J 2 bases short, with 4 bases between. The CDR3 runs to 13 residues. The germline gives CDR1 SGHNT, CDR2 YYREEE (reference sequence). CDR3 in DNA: TGTGCCAGCAGCTTGGCATCCACAGATACGCAGTATTTT. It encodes CASSLASTDTQYF.

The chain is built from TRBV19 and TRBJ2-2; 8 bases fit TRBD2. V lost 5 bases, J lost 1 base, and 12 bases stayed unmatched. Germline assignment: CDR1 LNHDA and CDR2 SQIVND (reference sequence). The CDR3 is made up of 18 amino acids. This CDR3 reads CASSSNRGTRVNTGELFF. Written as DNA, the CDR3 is TGTGCCAGTAGTTCTAACCGGGGGACTAGGGTGAACACCGGGGAGCTGTTTTTT. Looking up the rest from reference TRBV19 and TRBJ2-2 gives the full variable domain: DGGITQSPKYLFRKEGQNVTLSCEQNLNHDAMYWYRQDPGQGLRLIYYSQIVNDFQKGDIAEGYSVSREKKESFPLTVTSAQKNPTAFYLCASSSNRGTRVNTGELFFGEGSRLTVL.

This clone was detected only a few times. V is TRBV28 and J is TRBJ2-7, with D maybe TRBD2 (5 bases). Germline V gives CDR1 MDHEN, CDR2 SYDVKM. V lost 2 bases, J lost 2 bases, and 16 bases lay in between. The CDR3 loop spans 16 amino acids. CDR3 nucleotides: TGTGCCAGCAGTTTAGAGGGTAGGCCGAGCGCCTACGAGCAGTACTTC. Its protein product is CASSLEGRPSAYEQYF. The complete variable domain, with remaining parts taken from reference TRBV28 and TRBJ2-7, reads DVKVTQSSRYLVKRTGEKVFLECVQDMDHENMFWYRQDPGLGLRLIYFSYDVKMKEKGDIPEGYSVSREKKERFSLILESASTNQTSMYLCASSLEGRPSAYEQYFGPGTRLTVT.

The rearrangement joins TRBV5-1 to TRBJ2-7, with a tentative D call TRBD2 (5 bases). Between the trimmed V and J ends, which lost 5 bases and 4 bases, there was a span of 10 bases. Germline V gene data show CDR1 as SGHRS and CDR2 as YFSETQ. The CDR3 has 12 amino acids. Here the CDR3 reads CASSRGLYEQYF. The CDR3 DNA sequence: TGCGCCAGCAGTCGGGGATTGTACGAGCAGTACTTC. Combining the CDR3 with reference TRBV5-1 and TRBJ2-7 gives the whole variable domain KAGVTQTPRYLIKTRGQQVTLSCSPISGHRSVSWYQQTPGQGLQFLFEYFSETQRNKGNFPGRFSGRQFSNSRSEMNVSTLELGDSALYLCASSRGLYEQYFGPGTRLTVT.

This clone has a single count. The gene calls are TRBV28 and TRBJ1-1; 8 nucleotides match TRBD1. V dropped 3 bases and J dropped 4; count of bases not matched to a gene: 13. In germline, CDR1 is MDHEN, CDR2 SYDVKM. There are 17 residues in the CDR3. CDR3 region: CASSLTGAGSIGTEAFF. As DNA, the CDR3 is TGTGCCAGCAGTTTGACAGGGGCCGGCTCTATCGGCACTGAAGCTTTCTTT.

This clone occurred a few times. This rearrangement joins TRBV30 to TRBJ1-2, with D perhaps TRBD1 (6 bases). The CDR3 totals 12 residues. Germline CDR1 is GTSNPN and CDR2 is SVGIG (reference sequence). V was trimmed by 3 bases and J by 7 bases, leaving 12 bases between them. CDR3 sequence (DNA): TGTGCCTGGAGGGACAGTCGGGGTGGCTACACCTTC. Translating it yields CAWRDSRGGYTF. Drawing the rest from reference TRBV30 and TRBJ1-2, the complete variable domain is SQTIHQWPATLVQPVGSPLSLECTVEGTSNPNLYWYRQAAGRGLQLLFYSVGIGQISSEVPQNLSASRPQDRQFILSSKKLLLSDSGFYLCAWRDSRGGYTFGSGTRLTVV.

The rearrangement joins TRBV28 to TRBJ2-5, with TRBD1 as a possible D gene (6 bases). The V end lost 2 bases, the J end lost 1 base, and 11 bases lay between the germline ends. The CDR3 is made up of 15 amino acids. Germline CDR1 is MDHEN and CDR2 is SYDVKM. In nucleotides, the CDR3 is TGTGCCAGCAGTTTACCCAGACAGGTCCAAGAGACCCAGTACTTC. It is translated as CASSLPRQVQETQYF.

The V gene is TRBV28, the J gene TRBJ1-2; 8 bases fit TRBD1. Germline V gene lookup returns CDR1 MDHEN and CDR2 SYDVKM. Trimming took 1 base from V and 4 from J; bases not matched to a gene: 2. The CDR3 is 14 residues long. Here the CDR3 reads CASSLYRGGYGYTF. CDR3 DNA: TGTGCCAGCAGTTTATACAGGGGGGGCTATGGCTACACCTTC.

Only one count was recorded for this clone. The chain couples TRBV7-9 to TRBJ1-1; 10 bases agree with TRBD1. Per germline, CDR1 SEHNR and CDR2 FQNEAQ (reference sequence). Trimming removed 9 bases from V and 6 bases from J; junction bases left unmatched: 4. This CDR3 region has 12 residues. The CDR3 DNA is TGTGCCAGTGGACAGGGGGTTTCTGAAGCTTTCTTT. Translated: CASGQGVSEAFF.

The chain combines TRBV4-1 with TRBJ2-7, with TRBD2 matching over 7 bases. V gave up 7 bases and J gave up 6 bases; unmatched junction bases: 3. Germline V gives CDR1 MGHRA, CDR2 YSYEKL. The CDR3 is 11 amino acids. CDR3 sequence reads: CASIGGGEQYF. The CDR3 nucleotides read TGCGCCAGCATTGGGGGGGGCGAGCAGTACTTC.

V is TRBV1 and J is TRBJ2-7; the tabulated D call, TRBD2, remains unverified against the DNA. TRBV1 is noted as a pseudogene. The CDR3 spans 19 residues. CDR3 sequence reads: CTSSQDRRTSGGNSYEQYF. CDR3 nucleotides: TGCACCAGCAGCCAAGATCGTCGGACTAGCGGGGGCAACTCCTACGAGCAGTACTTC.

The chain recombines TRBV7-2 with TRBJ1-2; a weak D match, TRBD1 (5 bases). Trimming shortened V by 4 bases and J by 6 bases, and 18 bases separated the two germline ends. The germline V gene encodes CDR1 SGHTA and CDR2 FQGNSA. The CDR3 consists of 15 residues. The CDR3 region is CASSSPTLGPDGYTF. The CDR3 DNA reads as TGTGCCAGCAGCTCGCCAACCCTGGGGCCAGATGGCTACACCTTC.

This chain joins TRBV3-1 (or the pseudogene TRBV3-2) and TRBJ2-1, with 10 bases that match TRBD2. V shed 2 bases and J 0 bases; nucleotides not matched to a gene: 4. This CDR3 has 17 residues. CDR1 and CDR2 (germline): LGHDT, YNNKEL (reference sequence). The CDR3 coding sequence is TGTGCCAGCAGCCAATCGAGCGGGAGGGCCTCCTACAATGAGCAGTTCTTC. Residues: CASSQSSGRASYNEQFF.

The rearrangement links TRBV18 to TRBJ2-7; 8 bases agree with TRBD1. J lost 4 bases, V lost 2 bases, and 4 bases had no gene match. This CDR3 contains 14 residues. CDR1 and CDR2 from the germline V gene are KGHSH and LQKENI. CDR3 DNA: TGTGCCAGCTCACCAGCCAGGGGGCGGTACGAGCAGTACTTC. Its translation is CASSPARGRYEQYF.

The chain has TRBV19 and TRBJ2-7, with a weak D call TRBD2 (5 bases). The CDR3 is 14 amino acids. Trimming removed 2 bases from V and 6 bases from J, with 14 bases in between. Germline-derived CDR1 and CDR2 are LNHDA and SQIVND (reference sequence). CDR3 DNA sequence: TGTGCCAGTAGTATAACCGGGATCCTACGCGAGCAGTACTTC. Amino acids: CASSITGILREQYF.

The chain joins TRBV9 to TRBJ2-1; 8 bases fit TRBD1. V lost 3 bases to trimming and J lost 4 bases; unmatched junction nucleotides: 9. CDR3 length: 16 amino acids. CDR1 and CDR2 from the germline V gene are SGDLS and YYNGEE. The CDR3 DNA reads TGTGCCAGCAGCGCCACGACCGGGACAGGTTACAATGAGCAGTTCTTC. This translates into CASSATTGTGYNEQFF.

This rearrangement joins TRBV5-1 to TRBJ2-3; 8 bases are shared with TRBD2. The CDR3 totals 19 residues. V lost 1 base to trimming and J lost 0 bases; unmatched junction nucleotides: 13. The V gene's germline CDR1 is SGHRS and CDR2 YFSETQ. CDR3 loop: CASSLRPPSGYFSTDTQYF. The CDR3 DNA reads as TGCGCCAGCAGCTTGAGGCCACCTAGCGGGTACTTTAGCACAGATACGCAGTATTTT.

CDR3 coding DNA: TGCGCCAGCAGCTCCCAACCCGCGGGACAGGGGGTAGAGACCCAGTACTTC. This encodes CASSSQPAGQGVETQYF. The chain couples TRBV5-1 to TRBJ2-5; 11 bases line up with TRBD1. Germline V gene sequence: CDR1 SGHRS, CDR2 YFSETQ. CDR3 size: 17 residues. V was clipped by 3 bases and J by 4 bases; unmatched bases: 11.

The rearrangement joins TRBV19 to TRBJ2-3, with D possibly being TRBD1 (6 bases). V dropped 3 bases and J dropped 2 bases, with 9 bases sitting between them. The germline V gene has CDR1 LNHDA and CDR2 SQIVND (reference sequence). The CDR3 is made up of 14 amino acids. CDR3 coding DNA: TGTGCCAGTAGTATTAGGGGGACCACAGATACGCAGTATTTT. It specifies CASSIRGTTDTQYF.

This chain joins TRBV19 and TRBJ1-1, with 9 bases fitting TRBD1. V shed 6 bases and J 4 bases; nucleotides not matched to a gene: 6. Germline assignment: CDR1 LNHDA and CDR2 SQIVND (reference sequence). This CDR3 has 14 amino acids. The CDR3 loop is CASRIGQGFTEAFF. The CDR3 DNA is TGTGCCAGTAGAATCGGACAGGGGTTCACTGAAGCTTTCTTT.

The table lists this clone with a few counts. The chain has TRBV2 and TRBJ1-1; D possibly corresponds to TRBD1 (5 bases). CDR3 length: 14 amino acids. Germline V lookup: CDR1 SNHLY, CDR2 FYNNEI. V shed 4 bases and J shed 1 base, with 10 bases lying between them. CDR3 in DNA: TGTGCCAGCAGTGCAGGGTTTACGAACACTGAAGCTTTCTTT. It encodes CASSAGFTNTEAFF.

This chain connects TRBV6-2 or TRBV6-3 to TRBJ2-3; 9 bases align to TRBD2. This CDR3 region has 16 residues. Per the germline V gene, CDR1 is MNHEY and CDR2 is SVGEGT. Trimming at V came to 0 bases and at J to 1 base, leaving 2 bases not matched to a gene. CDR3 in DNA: TGTGCCAGCAGTTACTCGACTAGCGGCGGCACAGATACGCAGTATTTT. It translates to CASSYSTSGGTDTQYF.

The CDR3 sequence is CASSANRFSYEQYF. CDR3 sequence (DNA): TGTGCCAGTAGTGCTAACAGGTTCTCCTACGAGCAGTACTTC. V gene TRBV19 combines with J gene TRBJ2-7; D is possibly TRBD1 (5 bases). The germline gives CDR1 LNHDA, CDR2 SQIVND (reference sequence). This CDR3 has 14 residues. With 5 bases removed from V and 0 bases from J, the gap between germline ends came to 11 bases.

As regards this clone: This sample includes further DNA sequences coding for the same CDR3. CDR3: CASSQRDRENTEAFF. CDR3 in DNA: TGCGCCAGCAGCCAAAGGGACAGGGAGAACACTGAAGCTTTCTTT. The chain uses TRBV4-1 and TRBJ1-1; 9 bases match TRBD1. The CDR3 has 15 residues. Per the germline V gene, CDR1 is MGHRA and CDR2 is YSYEKL. The V segment lost 2 bases and the J segment 1 base; nucleotides outside the gene matches: 2.

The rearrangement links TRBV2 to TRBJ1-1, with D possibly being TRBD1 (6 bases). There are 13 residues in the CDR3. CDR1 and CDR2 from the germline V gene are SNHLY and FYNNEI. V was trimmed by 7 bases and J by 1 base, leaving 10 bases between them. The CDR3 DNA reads TGTGCCAGCAAAGGACAGCCGAACACTGAAGCTTTCTTT. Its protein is CASKGQPNTEAFF. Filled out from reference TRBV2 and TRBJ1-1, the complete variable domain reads EPEVTQTPSHQVTQMGQEVILRCVPISNHLYFYWYRQILGQKVEFLVSFYNNEISEKSEIFDDQFSVERPDGSNFTLKIRSTKLEDSAMYFCASKGQPNTEAFFGQGTRLTVV.

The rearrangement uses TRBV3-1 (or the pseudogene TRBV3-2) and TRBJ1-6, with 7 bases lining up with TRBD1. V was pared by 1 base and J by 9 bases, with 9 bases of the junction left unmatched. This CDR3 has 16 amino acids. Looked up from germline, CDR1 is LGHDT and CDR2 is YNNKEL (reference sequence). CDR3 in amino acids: CASSQVGYRDSSPLHF. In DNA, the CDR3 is TGTGCCAGCAGCCAAGTCGGGTACAGGGACAGTTCACCCCTCCACTTT.

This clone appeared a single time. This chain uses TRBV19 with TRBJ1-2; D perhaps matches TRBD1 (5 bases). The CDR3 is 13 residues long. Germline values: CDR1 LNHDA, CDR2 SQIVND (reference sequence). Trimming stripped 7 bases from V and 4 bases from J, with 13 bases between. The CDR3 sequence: CASMEGTVYGYTF. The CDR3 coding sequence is TGTGCCAGTATGGAGGGGACCGTCTATGGCTACACCTTC.

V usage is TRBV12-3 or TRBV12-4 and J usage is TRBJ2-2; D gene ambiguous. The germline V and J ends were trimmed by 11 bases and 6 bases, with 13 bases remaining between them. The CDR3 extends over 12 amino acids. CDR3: CAVLWSAGELFF. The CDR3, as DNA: TGTGCCGTTCTATGGTCGGCCGGGGAGCTGTTTTTT.

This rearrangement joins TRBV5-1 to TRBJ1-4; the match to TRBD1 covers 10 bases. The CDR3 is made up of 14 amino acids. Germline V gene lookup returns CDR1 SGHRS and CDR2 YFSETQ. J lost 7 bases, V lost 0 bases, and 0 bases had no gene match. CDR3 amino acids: CASSLGQGAEKLFF. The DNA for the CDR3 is TGCGCCAGCAGCTTGGGACAGGGGGCTGAAAAACTGTTTTTT. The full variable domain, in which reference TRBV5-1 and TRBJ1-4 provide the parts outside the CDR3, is KAGVTQTPRYLIKTRGQQVTLSCSPISGHRSVSWYQQTPGQGLQFLFEYFSETQRNKGNFPGRFSGRQFSNSRSEMNVSTLELGDSALYLCASSLGQGAEKLFFGSGTQLSVL.

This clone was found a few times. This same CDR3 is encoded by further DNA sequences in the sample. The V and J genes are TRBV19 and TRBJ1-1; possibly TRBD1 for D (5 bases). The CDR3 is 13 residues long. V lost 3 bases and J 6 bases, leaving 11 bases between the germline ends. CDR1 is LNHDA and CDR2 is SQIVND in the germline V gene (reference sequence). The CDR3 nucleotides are TGTGCCAGTAGTATTGGGGGGGTGGCTGAAGCTTTCTTT. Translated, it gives CASSIGGVAEAFF.

For the CDR3, the DNA is TGCGCCAGCAGTGAGTCGAGTTTCAGGGGCCGGGATATCTACGAGCAGTACTTC. Its translation is CASSESSFRGRDIYEQYF. J is TRBJ2-7 and V is TRBV10-1, with D perhaps matching TRBD1 (6 bases). Germline values: CDR1 WNHNN, CDR2 SYGVQD (reference sequence). The CDR3 spans 18 residues. V dropped 0 bases and J dropped 3 bases, with 21 bases sitting between them.